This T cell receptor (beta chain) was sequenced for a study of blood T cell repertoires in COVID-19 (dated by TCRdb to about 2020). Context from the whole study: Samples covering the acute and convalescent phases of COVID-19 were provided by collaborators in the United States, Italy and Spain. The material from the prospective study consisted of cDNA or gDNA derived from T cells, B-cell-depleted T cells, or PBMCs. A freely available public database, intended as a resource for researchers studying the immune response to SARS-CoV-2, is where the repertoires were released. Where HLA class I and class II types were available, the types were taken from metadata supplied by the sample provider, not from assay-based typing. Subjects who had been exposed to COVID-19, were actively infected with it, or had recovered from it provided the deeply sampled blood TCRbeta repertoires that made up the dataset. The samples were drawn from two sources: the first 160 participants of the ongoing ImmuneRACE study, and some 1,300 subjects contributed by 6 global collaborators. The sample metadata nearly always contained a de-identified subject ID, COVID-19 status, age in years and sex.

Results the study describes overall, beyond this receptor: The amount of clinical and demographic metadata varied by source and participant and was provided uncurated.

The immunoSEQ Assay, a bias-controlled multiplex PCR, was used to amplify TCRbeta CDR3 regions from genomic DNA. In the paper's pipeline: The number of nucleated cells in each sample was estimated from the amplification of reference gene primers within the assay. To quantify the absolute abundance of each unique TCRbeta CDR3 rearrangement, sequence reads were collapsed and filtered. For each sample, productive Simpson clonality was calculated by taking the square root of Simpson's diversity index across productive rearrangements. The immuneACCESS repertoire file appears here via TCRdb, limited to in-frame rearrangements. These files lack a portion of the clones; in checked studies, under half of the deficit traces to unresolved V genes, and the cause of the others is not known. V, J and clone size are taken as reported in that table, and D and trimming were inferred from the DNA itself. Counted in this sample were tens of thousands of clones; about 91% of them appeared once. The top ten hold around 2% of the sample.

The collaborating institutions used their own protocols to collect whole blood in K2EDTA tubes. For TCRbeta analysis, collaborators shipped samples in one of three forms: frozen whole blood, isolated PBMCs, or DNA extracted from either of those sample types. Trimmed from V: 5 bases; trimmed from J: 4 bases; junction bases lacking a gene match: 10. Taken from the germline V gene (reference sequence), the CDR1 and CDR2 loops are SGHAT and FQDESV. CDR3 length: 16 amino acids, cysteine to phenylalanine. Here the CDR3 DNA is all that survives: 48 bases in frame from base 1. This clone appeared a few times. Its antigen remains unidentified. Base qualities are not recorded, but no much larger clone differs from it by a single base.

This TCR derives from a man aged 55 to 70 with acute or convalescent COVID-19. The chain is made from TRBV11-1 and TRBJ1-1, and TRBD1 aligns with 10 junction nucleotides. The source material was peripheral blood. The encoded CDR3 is CASSRRQGAFGTEAFF. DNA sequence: TGTGCCAGCAGCAGGCGACAGGGGGCATTCGGCACTGAAGCTTTCTTT.